This T cell receptor beta chain emerged from a study of response to subunit inactivated influenza vaccine (dated by TCRdb to the late 2010s). As for the study more broadly: To follow how T cells responded to a trivalent subunit inactivated influenza vaccine, the researchers relied on deep quantitative profiling of the T cell receptor repertoire. Study-wide findings and limitations: It was suggested by the authors that each seasonal influenza vaccination may recruit only a limited number of new T cells.

In its sample, this clonotype was seen many times. No antigen is known for it. No base-level quality is on record; no much larger clone is a single base apart. The sample's time point, from its label and the paper: 45 days after influenza vaccine administration. Library construction relied on RT-PCR. This sample was sequenced with an Illumina HiSeq 2500. TCRdb itself trimmed the public reads at Q25 with fastp, ran MiXCR and retained productive beta chains. All rows with the same CDR3 protein become a single entry with the most common DNA and genes. The table for this sample lists over 450,000 distinct CDR3 sequences; about an eighth of them were counted only once. The biggest ten clones account for 10% to 15% of the sample. This clonotype was sampled from a man aged 45-65 years who received an inactivated influenza vaccine. Donor details come from another sample of the same person, matched by shared clones. Sequencing was performed on PBMCs from blood, taken roughly 46 days after vaccination.

The nucleotide sequence reads TGTGCCACCAGCAGAAAAGGGGTTTGGAATGAGCAGTTCTTC. It is translated as CATSRKGVWNEQFF. The sequence links TRBV15 to TRBJ2-1; perhaps TRBD1 is the D gene, with 5 bases matching. The germline V gene (reference sequence) specifies LNHNV as CDR1 and YYDKDF as CDR2. The CDR3 has 14 amino acids, counting the end cysteine and phenylalanine. CDR3 DNA is the only sequence kept; it has 42 bases, read in frame from the first base. The V end loses 2 bases and the J end loses 7 bases, and a stretch of 12 bases separates them.